This T cell receptor beta chain was documented in a study of T cell changes during pregnancy in multiple sclerosis. The trim removed 2 bases at V and 4 bases at J, leaving 10 bases unmatched. Germline V gene lookup returns CDR1 MNHEY and CDR2 SMNVEV (reference sequence). CDR3 length: 18 residues. This table comes from immunoSEQ multiplex PCR, and its TCRdb copy is limited to in-frame clones, with some not included. The sample lists about 44,000 clones, about nine tenths occurring once. The rearrangement uses TRBV27 and TRBJ2-1; 11 nucleotides line up with TRBD2. The sample was CD4+ T cells from peripheral blood mononuclear cells, taken in the first trimester of pregnancy. This TCR derives from a female donor with multiple sclerosis, enrolled in a pregnancy study. For the CDR3, the DNA is TGTGCCAGCAGTTTAATGGGGACTAGCGGAGTTTCTTACAATGAGCAGTTCTTC. Amino acid sequence: CASSLMGTSGVSYNEQFF.